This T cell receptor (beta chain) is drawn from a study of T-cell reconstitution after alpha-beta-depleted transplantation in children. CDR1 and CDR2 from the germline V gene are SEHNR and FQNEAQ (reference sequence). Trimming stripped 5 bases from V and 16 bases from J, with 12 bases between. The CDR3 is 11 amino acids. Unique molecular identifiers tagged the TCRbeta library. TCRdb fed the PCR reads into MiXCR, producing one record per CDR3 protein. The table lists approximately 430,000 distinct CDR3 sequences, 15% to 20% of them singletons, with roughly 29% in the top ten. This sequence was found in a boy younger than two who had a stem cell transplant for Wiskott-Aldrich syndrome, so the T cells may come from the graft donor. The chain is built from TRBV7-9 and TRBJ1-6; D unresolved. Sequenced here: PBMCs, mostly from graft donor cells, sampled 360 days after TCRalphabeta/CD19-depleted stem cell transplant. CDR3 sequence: CASSTEDPLHF. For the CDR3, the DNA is TGTGCCAGCAGCACGGAGGACCCTCTCCACTTT.